The rows below give T cell receptor beta chains drawn from one sample of a study of T cell responses to AZD1222 COVID-19 vaccine. Sequencing was performed with immunoSEQ multiplex PCR; in TCRdb, only in-frame clones are kept and a portion is missing. The sample has about 170,000 clones, 80% to 90% seen once; the top ten hold approximately 6.9%. The source was peripheral blood, collected on day 0 of AZD1222 vaccination. The receptors shown here come from an adult in good health. Both conserved end residues are part of each CDR3. The D gene is left open where the match is weak. The size field is filled for only some rows; it gives once, few, many or a size class.

J,D,V,size,CDR3,DNA
TRBJ1-1,-,TRBV7-9,-,CASSREAEAFF,TGTGCCAGCAGCCGAGAAGCCGAAGCTTTCTTT
TRBJ2-1,-,TRBV6-5,once,CASSSRGNHYNEQFF,TGTGCCAGCAGTTCTCGGGGCAACCATTACAATGAGCAGTTCTTC
TRBJ2-5,-,TRBV10-3,-,CAISEEGTQYF,TGTGCCATCAGTGAAGAGGGGACCCAGTACTTC
TRBJ2-5,-,TRBV2,-,CASRGDRETQYF,TGTGCCAGCAGGGGGGACCGAGAGACCCAGTACTTC
TRBJ2-3,-,TRBV10-2,-,CASSESGFKSGTDTQYF,TGCGCCAGCAGTGAGTCTGGGTTTAAATCGGGCACAGATACGCAGTATTTT
TRBJ1-1,TRBD1,TRBV30,-,CAWMTGSDTEAFF,TGTGCCTGGATGACAGGGAGCGACACTGAAGCTTTCTTT
TRBJ2-2,TRBD2,TRBV5-1,-,CASSLFREGTGELFF,TGCGCCAGCAGCTTGTTCAGGGAGGGTACCGGGGAGCTGTTTTTT
TRBJ2-7,-,TRBV10-3,-,CAISESGGSTDRRSYEQYF,TGTGCCATCAGTGAGTCCGGGGGCTCCACGGACAGGCGTTCCTACGAGCAGTACTTC
TRBJ2-3,-,TRBV7-2,-,CASSSTDTQYF,TGTGCCAGCAGCTCTACAGATACGCAGTATTTT
TRBJ2-3,-,TRBV2,-,CASGWGTDTQYF,TGTGCCAGCGGTTGGGGGACAGATACGCAGTATTTT
TRBJ2-5,TRBD2,TRBV4-2,-,CASSDLPSASGGQETQYF,TGTGCCAGCAGCGATCTTCCATCGGCTAGCGGGGGACAAGAGACCCAGTACTTC
TRBJ1-6,TRBD1,TRBV7-9,-,CASSSGDRELNSPLHF,TGTGCCAGCAGCTCCGGAGACAGGGAATTAAATTCACCCCTCCACTTT
TRBJ1-3,-,TRBV9,-,CASTLGDSGNTIYF,TGTGCCAGCACCCTGGGGGACTCTGGAAACACCATATATTTT
TRBJ2-1,-,TRBV11-1,-,CASSPTSQAYNEQFF,TGTGCCAGCAGCCCGACAAGCCAGGCCTACAATGAGCAGTTCTTC
TRBJ2-5,-,TRBV5-6,-,CASSFGREETQYF,TGTGCCAGCAGCTTTGGCAGGGAAGAGACCCAGTACTTC
TRBJ2-1,-,TRBV30,-,CAWNSLRGYGQFF,TGTGCCTGGAACTCCCTCCGAGGGTATGGTCAGTTCTTC
TRBJ1-1,-,TRBV29-1,-,CSVVQGLSTEAFF,TGCAGCGTTGTTCAGGGACTGAGCACTGAAGCTTTCTTT
TRBJ2-1,TRBD2,TRBV29-1,-,CSVKLAGGPGEQFF,TGCAGCGTAAAACTAGCGGGGGGGCCAGGTGAGCAGTTCTTC
TRBJ2-7,-,TRBV29-1,-,CSVELGSYEQYF,TGCAGCGTTGAGCTGGGCTCCTACGAGCAGTACTTC
TRBJ1-2,-,TRBV27,-,CASSPGPAFGGYTF,TGTGCCAGCAGTCCGGGACCGGCCTTTGGGGGCTACACCTTC
TRBJ2-3,TRBD2,TRBV7-3,-,CASSRTSGGADTQYF,TGTGCCAGCAGCCGAACTAGCGGGGGGGCCGATACGCAGTATTTT
TRBJ1-5,-,TRBV4-1,-,CASSQAEAGRNQPQHF,TGCGCCAGCAGCCAAGCGGAGGCAGGGCGGAATCAGCCCCAGCATTTT
TRBJ1-4,TRBD1,TRBV9,-,CASSATGGGEKLFF,TGTGCCAGCAGCGCCACAGGGGGCGGTGAAAAACTGTTTTTT
TRBJ2-3,TRBD2,TRBV9,once,CASSVAERGPTDTQYF,TGTGCCAGCAGCGTCGCCGAGCGGGGCCCCACAGATACGCAGTATTTT